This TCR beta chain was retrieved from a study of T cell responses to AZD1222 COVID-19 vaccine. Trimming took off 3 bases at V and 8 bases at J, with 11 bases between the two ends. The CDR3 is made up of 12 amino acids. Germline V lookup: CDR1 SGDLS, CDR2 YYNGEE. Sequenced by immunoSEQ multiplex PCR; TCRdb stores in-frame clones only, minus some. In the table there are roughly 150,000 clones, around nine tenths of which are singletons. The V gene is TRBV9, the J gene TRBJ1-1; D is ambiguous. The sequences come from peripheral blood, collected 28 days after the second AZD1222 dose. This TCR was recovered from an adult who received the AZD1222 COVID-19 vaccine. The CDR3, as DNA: TGTGCCAGCAGCGCAGTACGAGAAGAAGCTTTCTTT. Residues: CASSAVREEAFF.